These T cell receptor beta chains were read from a single sample in a study of blood T cell repertoires in COVID-19. Repertoires were generated with immunoSEQ multiplex PCR, while TCRdb's copy carries only in-frame clones and drops some. The sample has fewer than 200,000 clones, approximately 85% seen once. The sequencing input was peripheral blood. The origin of the receptors is a woman aged 60-75 years with COVID-19, enrolled during active disease. Each CDR3 is given with its conserved first and last residue. The D gene is left open where the match is weak. Not all rows give a size; the values are once, few, many and, for expanded clones, a class.

DNA	CDR3	size	V	J	D
TGTGCCTGGGGGACAGCTGTGAACACTGAAGCTTTCTTT	CAWGTAVNTEAFF	-	TRBV30	TRBJ1-1	TRBD1
TGTGCCAGCAGTTTCGGCAGGGACTATGGCTACACCTTC	CASSFGRDYGYTF	-	TRBV28	TRBJ1-2	-
TGTGCCAGCAGCTTGCCAGGGGGCCCTAACTATGGCTACACCTTC	CASSLPGGPNYGYTF	-	TRBV5-4	TRBJ1-2	TRBD1
TGTGCCAGCAGTGAAGAGGCAGGGGATCACTCACCCCTCCACTTT	CASSEEAGDHSPLHF	-	TRBV6-1	TRBJ1-6	-
TGTGCCAGCAGTACCCTAATAGAGGGCACTGAAGCTTTCTTT	CASSTLIEGTEAFF	-	TRBV28	TRBJ1-1	-
TGCGCCAGCAGCCCACGACAGGGGGACTATGGCTACACCTTC	CASSPRQGDYGYTF	-	TRBV4-1	TRBJ1-2	TRBD1
TGTGCCAGCAGTCGGGACAGGGATCAAGAGACCCAGTACTTC	CASSRDRDQETQYF	-	TRBV6-6	TRBJ2-5	TRBD1
TGTGCCAGCAGCGAACAGGGGTTTTATCAGCCCCAGCATTTT	CASSEQGFYQPQHF	-	TRBV28	TRBJ1-5	TRBD1
TGTGCCAGCAGCCGGACAGGGGGAAACACCGGGGAGCTGTTTTTT	CASSRTGGNTGELFF	once	TRBV7-6	TRBJ2-2	TRBD1
TGTGCCAGCAGCCGACTGTCAGCCACTAATGAAAAACTGTTTTTT	CASSRLSATNEKLFF	-	TRBV5-6	TRBJ1-4	-
TGTGCCACCTCGGAAGGCGGGTTCTACGAGCAGTACTTC	CATSEGGFYEQYF	-	TRBV28	TRBJ2-7	-
TGTGCCGCAGGGACTAGCGGGAGGACGGAGACCCAGTACTTC	CAAGTSGRTETQYF	-	TRBV3-1/TRBV3-2	TRBJ2-5	TRBD2
TGTGCCAGCAGTTTATGGGGATCCTTGGGGGGGGACACTGAAGCTTTCTTT	CASSLWGSLGGDTEAFF	-	TRBV28	TRBJ1-1	-
TGCGCCAGCAGCCAAGACCAGGGGGTATGGACTGAAGCTTTCTTT	CASSQDQGVWTEAFF	-	TRBV4-1	TRBJ1-1	TRBD1
TGTGCCAGCACAGATAGCAATCAGCCCCAGCATTTT	CASTDSNQPQHF	-	TRBV6-5	TRBJ1-5	-
TGTGCCAGCAGTCTAAGAAGCCGACAGGGGATCTATGGCTACACCTTC	CASSLRSRQGIYGYTF	-	TRBV3-1/TRBV3-2	TRBJ1-2	TRBD1
TGTGCCAGCAGTGGGGTGGCAAGCGGGGGCTGGAAGACCCAGTACTTC	CASSGVASGGWKTQYF	-	TRBV6-1	TRBJ2-5	TRBD2
TGCAGCGTTTTCTCGGATACGCAGTATTTT	CSVFSDTQYF	-	TRBV29-1	TRBJ2-3	-
TGTGCCAGCAGCGCCAACAGAGACTATGGCTACACCTTC	CASSANRDYGYTF	few	TRBV11-2	TRBJ1-2	-